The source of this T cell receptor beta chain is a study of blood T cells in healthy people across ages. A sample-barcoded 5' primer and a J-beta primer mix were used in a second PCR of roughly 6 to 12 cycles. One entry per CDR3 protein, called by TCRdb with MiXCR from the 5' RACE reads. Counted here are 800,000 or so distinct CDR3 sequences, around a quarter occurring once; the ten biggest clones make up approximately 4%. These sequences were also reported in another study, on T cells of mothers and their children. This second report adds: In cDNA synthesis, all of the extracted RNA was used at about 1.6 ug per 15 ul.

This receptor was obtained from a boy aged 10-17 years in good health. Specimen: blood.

The CDR3 region is CASSEALRGADSSPLHF. The CDR3 DNA reads as TGTGCCAGCAGTGAAGCGCTTCGGGGGGCGGACAGTTCACCCCTCCACTTT. This chain links TRBV6-1 with TRBJ1-6, with D possibly TRBD1 on 6 matching bases. The CDR3 spans 17 residues. V was trimmed by 0 bases and J by 9 bases, leaving 18 bases between them. Germline-derived CDR1 and CDR2 are MNHNS and SASEGT.